This is a list of T cell receptor beta chains from one sample in a study of type 1 regulatory T cells. TCRdb ran MiXCR on the reads and lists one entry per CDR3 protein. The repertoire holds more than 60,000 distinct CDR3 sequences, with over 50% as singletons. No cognate antigen is known for these TCRs. Sequenced input: cultured non-Tr1 T cells, either the whole culture or a sorted T cell fraction (not recorded which). Source of these receptors: a human donor in good health. Each CDR3 is given without its conserved first and last residue. Fields, in order: V gene, D gene, J gene, CDR3 protein. A D gene is named only where the DNA matches it firmly.

>TRBV6-2/TRBV6-3|TRBD2|TRBJ2-1
ASSPSGSYNEQF
>TRBV7-3|TRBD2|TRBJ2-1
ASSSNSGRGIGEQF
>TRBV3-1|TRBD2|TRBJ2-2
ASSTPGASGTGELF
>TRBV9|-|TRBJ2-1
ASSPPRTVYNEQF
>TRBV20-1|-|TRBJ1-1
SASSGRGTEAF
>TRBV18|TRBD1|TRBJ1-3
ASSPGQGPLYTIY
>TRBV7-2|-|TRBJ2-1
ASRPRDSYNEQF
>TRBV6-2/TRBV6-3|-|TRBJ2-3
ATTRDFTDTQY
>TRBV25-1|TRBD2|TRBJ2-7
ASSQTASGTYEQY
>TRBV20-1|-|TRBJ1-2
SARDAINYGYT
>TRBV2|-|TRBJ2-1
ASSVVLEQF
>TRBV10-3|TRBD1|TRBJ1-1
AISTPGQGATEAF
>TRBV7-2|-|TRBJ1-6
ASSLAAGQNSPLH
>TRBV5-1|TRBD1|TRBJ2-3
ASSLAGTGRDTQY
>TRBV20-1|-|TRBJ2-3
SALKVSDTQY
>TRBV4-3|TRBD2|TRBJ2-7
ASSPRVAGAGEQY